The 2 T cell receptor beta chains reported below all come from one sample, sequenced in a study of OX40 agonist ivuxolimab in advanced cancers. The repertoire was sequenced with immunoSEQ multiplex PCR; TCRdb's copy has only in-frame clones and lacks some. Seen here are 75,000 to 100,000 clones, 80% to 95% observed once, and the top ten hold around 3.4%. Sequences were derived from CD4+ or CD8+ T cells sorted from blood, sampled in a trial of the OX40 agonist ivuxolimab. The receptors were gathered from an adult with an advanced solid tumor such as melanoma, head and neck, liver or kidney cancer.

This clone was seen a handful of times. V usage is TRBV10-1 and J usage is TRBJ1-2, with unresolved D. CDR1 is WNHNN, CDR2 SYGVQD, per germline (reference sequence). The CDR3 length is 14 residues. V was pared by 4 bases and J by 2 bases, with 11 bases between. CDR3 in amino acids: CASSGIGVNYGYTF. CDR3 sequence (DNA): TGCGCCAGCAGTGGCATCGGAGTAAACTATGGCTACACCTTC.

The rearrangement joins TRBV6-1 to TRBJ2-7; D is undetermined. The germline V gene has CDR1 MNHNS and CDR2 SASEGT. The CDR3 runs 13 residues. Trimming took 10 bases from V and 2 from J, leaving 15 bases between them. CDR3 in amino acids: CATPTPYTYEQYF. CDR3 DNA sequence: TGTGCCACCCCGACCCCTTACACCTACGAGCAGTACTTC.